The rows below give T cell receptor beta chains drawn from one sample of a study of cytomegalovirus exposure and HLA in healthy donors. Using immunoSEQ multiplex PCR, the repertoire was profiled, and TCRdb retains in-frame clones only, with some absent. The sample yields approximately 100,000 clones, about 74% seen once. Sequences were obtained from PBMCs. The receptors here all came from a female donor in good health and CMV-seropositive. CDR3s include the opening cysteine and the closing phenylalanine or tryptophan. Fields, in order: J gene, D gene, clone size, V gene, CDR3 protein, CDR3 DNA. D genes are given only for firm matches. Expanded clones get a size class; other rows say once, few or many, or leave the size out.

j_call: TRBJ1-2; d_call: -; clone_size: -; v_call: TRBV4-3; cdr3_aa: CASSQVTTSQGNVCTF; cdr3_nt: TGCGCCAGCAGCCAAGTTACCACCAGCCAGGGAAATGTGTGCACCTTC
j_call: TRBJ1-5; d_call: -; clone_size: -; v_call: TRBV11-1; cdr3_aa: CASSRLEGQPQHF; cdr3_nt: TGTGCCAGCAGCCGTCTGGAGGGACAGCCCCAGCATTTT
j_call: TRBJ1-1; d_call: -; clone_size: -; v_call: TRBV5-1; cdr3_aa: CASSLAVRFTEAFF; cdr3_nt: TGCGCCAGCAGCTTGGCGGTTCGGTTCACTGAAGCTTTCTTT
j_call: TRBJ2-1; d_call: TRBD2; clone_size: -; v_call: TRBV5-1; cdr3_aa: CASSLGRGGRYYEQFF; cdr3_nt: TGCGCCAGCAGCTTGGGGCGGGGCGGGAGGTACTATGAGCAGTTCTTC
j_call: TRBJ1-2; d_call: -; clone_size: -; v_call: TRBV13; cdr3_aa: CASSLVSGTPNYGYTF; cdr3_nt: TGTGCCAGCAGCTTAGTTTCAGGCACACCTAACTATGGCTACACCTTC
j_call: TRBJ1-4; d_call: -; clone_size: -; v_call: TRBV30; cdr3_aa: CAWRGGRNEKLFF; cdr3_nt: TGTGCCTGGAGAGGGGGTCGAAATGAAAAACTGTTTTTT
j_call: TRBJ2-5; d_call: -; clone_size: -; v_call: TRBV11-2; cdr3_aa: CASSLGVQETQYF; cdr3_nt: TGTGCCAGCAGCTTGGGAGTCCAAGAGACCCAGTACTTC
j_call: TRBJ1-5; d_call: -; clone_size: -; v_call: TRBV19; cdr3_aa: CASSYSGRGNQPQHF; cdr3_nt: TGTGCCAGTAGTTACAGCGGTCGTGGCAATCAGCCCCAGCATTTT
j_call: TRBJ1-5; d_call: TRBD1; clone_size: -; v_call: TRBV27; cdr3_aa: CASGQQGSGQPQHF; cdr3_nt: TGTGCCAGCGGACAACAGGGGAGCGGACAGCCCCAGCATTTT
j_call: TRBJ2-3; d_call: TRBD2; clone_size: once; v_call: TRBV30; cdr3_aa: CAWRRTSGSDTQYF; cdr3_nt: TGTGCCTGGAGGCGGACTAGCGGGAGTGATACGCAGTATTTT
j_call: TRBJ1-6; d_call: TRBD1; clone_size: -; v_call: TRBV30; cdr3_aa: CAWKGQGNSPLHF; cdr3_nt: TGTGCCTGGAAGGGACAGGGAAATTCACCCCTCCACTTT
j_call: TRBJ1-2; d_call: -; clone_size: -; v_call: TRBV28; cdr3_aa: CASSLYRGGYTF; cdr3_nt: TGTGCCAGCAGTCTGTATAGGGGCGGCTACACCTTC
j_call: TRBJ1-6; d_call: TRBD1; clone_size: -; v_call: TRBV19; cdr3_aa: CASRDRGGGNSPLHF; cdr3_nt: TGTGCCAGTAGAGACAGGGGAGGTGGTAATTCACCCCTCCACTTT
j_call: TRBJ2-2; d_call: TRBD2; clone_size: -; v_call: TRBV11-2; cdr3_aa: CASSLSIYSGRAYTGELFF; cdr3_nt: TGTGCCAGCAGCTTGTCGATATATAGCGGGAGGGCTTACACCGGGGAGCTGTTTTTT
j_call: TRBJ1-2; d_call: TRBD1; clone_size: -; v_call: TRBV5-1; cdr3_aa: CASSNLDRGPVNYGYTF; cdr3_nt: TGCGCCAGCAGCAATTTGGACAGGGGTCCTGTTAACTATGGCTACACCTTC
j_call: TRBJ2-1; d_call: TRBD2; clone_size: -; v_call: TRBV5-1; cdr3_aa: CASSLGTSGRAPYNEQFF; cdr3_nt: TGCGCCAGCAGCCTCGGGACTAGCGGGAGGGCCCCCTACAATGAGCAGTTCTTC
j_call: TRBJ2-7; d_call: TRBD2; clone_size: -; v_call: TRBV10-3; cdr3_aa: CAISGSSGDKLGDEQYF; cdr3_nt: TGTGCCATCAGTGGTTCTAGCGGGGACAAACTTGGGGACGAGCAGTACTTC
j_call: TRBJ2-7; d_call: -; clone_size: once; v_call: TRBV7-9; cdr3_aa: CASSSQFGASYEQYF; cdr3_nt: TGTGCCAGCAGCTCGCAGTTTGGGGCCTCCTACGAGCAGTACTTC
j_call: TRBJ2-7; d_call: -; clone_size: -; v_call: TRBV10-3; cdr3_aa: CAISGLGLDYEQYF; cdr3_nt: TGTGCCATCAGTGGGCTAGGTCTGGATTACGAGCAGTACTTC
j_call: TRBJ1-2; d_call: TRBD1; clone_size: few; v_call: TRBV28; cdr3_aa: CASSLTSFTGQGRPPPMDYGYTF; cdr3_nt: TGTGCCAGCAGTTTAACCTCTTTTACGGGACAGGGGCGACCACCACCTATGGACTATGGCTACACCTTC
j_call: TRBJ2-2; d_call: TRBD1; clone_size: -; v_call: TRBV4-1; cdr3_aa: CASSQVRQGMSGELFF; cdr3_nt: TGCGCCAGCAGCCAAGTGAGACAGGGGATGAGCGGGGAGCTGTTTTTT
j_call: TRBJ2-7; d_call: -; clone_size: -; v_call: TRBV2; cdr3_aa: CASRSRGHEQYF; cdr3_nt: TGTGCCAGCAGGTCCAGGGGCCACGAGCAGTACTTC
j_call: TRBJ2-7; d_call: -; clone_size: -; v_call: TRBV19; cdr3_aa: CASSTIGSGYEQYF; cdr3_nt: TGTGCCAGTAGTACCATTGGGTCGGGCTACGAGCAGTACTTC
j_call: TRBJ2-7; d_call: -; clone_size: few; v_call: TRBV18; cdr3_aa: CASSPGLDRPYEQYF; cdr3_nt: TGTGCCAGCTCACCCGGCCTTGACAGACCCTACGAGCAGTACTTC
j_call: TRBJ1-1; d_call: -; clone_size: once; v_call: TRBV5-1; cdr3_aa: CASSLAGNTEAFF; cdr3_nt: TGCGCCAGCAGCTTGGCCGGGAACACTGAAGCTTTCTTT
j_call: TRBJ1-4; d_call: -; clone_size: -; v_call: TRBV2; cdr3_aa: CASSEIVGGAEKLFF; cdr3_nt: TGTGCCAGCAGTGAAATTGTGGGGGGTGCTGAAAAACTGTTTTTT
j_call: TRBJ2-7; d_call: -; clone_size: -; v_call: TRBV6-1; cdr3_aa: CASSEVSEQYF; cdr3_nt: TGTGCCAGCAGTGAAGTCTCCGAGCAGTACTTC
j_call: TRBJ2-3; d_call: TRBD1; clone_size: -; v_call: TRBV12-5; cdr3_aa: CASGPGQSTDTQYF; cdr3_nt: TGTGCTAGTGGTCCGGGACAGTCAACAGATACGCAGTATTTT
j_call: TRBJ1-6; d_call: -; clone_size: -; v_call: TRBV10-3; cdr3_aa: CAITSGQPNSPLHF; cdr3_nt: TGTGCCATCACCAGTGGACAGCCTAATTCACCCCTCCACTTT
j_call: TRBJ2-3; d_call: TRBD2; clone_size: -; v_call: TRBV18; cdr3_aa: CASSPPTSGSADTQYF; cdr3_nt: TGTGCCAGCTCACCCCCGACTAGCGGGAGTGCAGATACGCAGTATTTT
j_call: TRBJ2-6; d_call: -; clone_size: -; v_call: TRBV28; cdr3_aa: CASSTGFSGANVLTF; cdr3_nt: TGTGCCAGCAGTACAGGGTTCTCTGGGGCCAACGTCCTGACTTTC
j_call: TRBJ2-3; d_call: -; clone_size: -; v_call: TRBV6-6; cdr3_aa: CASSYSRGLTDTQYF; cdr3_nt: TGTGCCAGCAGTTACTCGCGGGGTCTCACAGATACGCAGTATTTT
j_call: TRBJ2-1; d_call: TRBD1; clone_size: -; v_call: TRBV30; cdr3_aa: CAWRGQGNNEQFF; cdr3_nt: TGTGCCTGGAGGGGACAGGGGAACAATGAGCAGTTCTTC
j_call: TRBJ2-7; d_call: TRBD1; clone_size: -; v_call: TRBV28; cdr3_aa: CASRPRRQGNYEQYF; cdr3_nt: TGTGCCAGCAGACCTAGACGACAGGGGAACTACGAGCAGTACTTC
j_call: TRBJ2-3; d_call: -; clone_size: -; v_call: TRBV28; cdr3_aa: CASSSGADQKDTQYF; cdr3_nt: TGTGCCAGCAGTTCCGGAGCTGACCAAAAAGATACGCAGTATTTT
j_call: TRBJ1-5; d_call: -; clone_size: -; v_call: TRBV7-8; cdr3_aa: CASSRSGSNQPQHF; cdr3_nt: TGTGCCAGCAGCAGAAGCGGGAGCAATCAGCCCCAGCATTTT
j_call: TRBJ2-7; d_call: -; clone_size: -; v_call: TRBV19; cdr3_aa: CASSMAGRHSYEQYF; cdr3_nt: TGTGCCAGTAGTATGGCGGGACGACACTCCTACGAGCAGTACTTC
j_call: TRBJ2-6; d_call: -; clone_size: -; v_call: TRBV4-1; cdr3_aa: CASSQQGYSGANVLTF; cdr3_nt: TGCGCCAGCAGCCAGCAGGGTTACTCTGGGGCCAACGTCCTGACTTTC
j_call: TRBJ1-1; d_call: -; clone_size: -; v_call: TRBV15; cdr3_aa: CATSSTGNTEAFF; cdr3_nt: TGTGCCACCAGCTCTACAGGGAACACTGAAGCTTTCTTT
j_call: TRBJ1-6; d_call: -; clone_size: -; v_call: TRBV6-5; cdr3_aa: CASRGAGWNSPLHF; cdr3_nt: TGTGCCAGCAGAGGGGCTGGTTGGAATTCACCCCTCCACTTT
j_call: TRBJ1-4; d_call: TRBD1; clone_size: -; v_call: TRBV5-1; cdr3_aa: CASSTRGSTIEKLFF; cdr3_nt: TGCGCCAGCAGCACCAGGGGGTCTACGATTGAAAAACTGTTTTTT
j_call: TRBJ1-3; d_call: -; clone_size: -; v_call: TRBV7-6; cdr3_aa: CASSLVGTSSGNTIYF; cdr3_nt: TGTGCCAGCAGCTTAGTAGGGACATCTTCTGGAAACACCATATATTTT
j_call: TRBJ2-7; d_call: -; clone_size: -; v_call: TRBV7-2; cdr3_aa: CASSLFRAPTYEQYF; cdr3_nt: TGTGCCAGCAGTCTGTTCAGGGCCCCTACCTACGAGCAGTACTTC
j_call: TRBJ2-2; d_call: -; clone_size: -; v_call: TRBV25-1; cdr3_aa: CASSWGGNTGELFF; cdr3_nt: TGTGCCAGCAGTTGGGGCGGGAACACCGGGGAGCTGTTTTTT
j_call: TRBJ2-7; d_call: -; clone_size: once; v_call: TRBV9; cdr3_aa: CASSQGQGPYEQYF; cdr3_nt: TGTGCCAGCTCCCAGGGGCAGGGCCCCTACGAGCAGTACTTC
j_call: TRBJ2-3; d_call: -; clone_size: -; v_call: TRBV4-3; cdr3_aa: CASSPHRQSTDTQYF; cdr3_nt: TGCGCCAGCAGCCCCCACCGACAGAGCACAGATACGCAGTATTTT
j_call: TRBJ2-2; d_call: TRBD2; clone_size: -; v_call: TRBV29-1; cdr3_aa: CSAQRRLAGGSGELFF; cdr3_nt: TGCAGCGCTCAGAGGAGACTAGCGGGAGGTTCCGGGGAGCTGTTTTTT
j_call: TRBJ1-5; d_call: -; clone_size: -; v_call: TRBV28; cdr3_aa: CASSLFLGQPQHF; cdr3_nt: TGTGCCAGCAGTTTATTCCTGGGCCAGCCCCAGCATTTT
j_call: TRBJ2-3; d_call: -; clone_size: -; v_call: TRBV5-1; cdr3_aa: CASSLGGPSTDTQYF; cdr3_nt: TGCGCCAGCAGCTTGGGTGGCCCTAGCACAGATACGCAGTATTTT
j_call: TRBJ1-2; d_call: -; clone_size: -; v_call: TRBV27; cdr3_aa: CATFGRDYGYTF; cdr3_nt: TGTGCCACCTTCGGGAGGGACTATGGCTACACCTTC
j_call: TRBJ2-7; d_call: TRBD2; clone_size: -; v_call: TRBV5-1; cdr3_aa: CASSSSGSRYEQYF; cdr3_nt: TGCGCCAGCAGCTCTAGCGGGAGTCGCTACGAGCAGTACTTC
j_call: TRBJ1-5; d_call: -; clone_size: -; v_call: TRBV27; cdr3_aa: CASGGSNQPQHF; cdr3_nt: TGTGCCAGTGGGGGGAGCAATCAGCCCCAGCATTTT
j_call: TRBJ2-4; d_call: TRBD2; clone_size: -; v_call: TRBV19; cdr3_aa: CASSRRGSGRGSDIQYF; cdr3_nt: TGTGCCAGTAGTAGGAGGGGTAGCGGGAGAGGGAGCGACATTCAGTACTTC
j_call: TRBJ1-6; d_call: TRBD1; clone_size: -; v_call: TRBV19; cdr3_aa: CASSIGTGRNSPLHF; cdr3_nt: TGTGCCAGTAGTATCGGGACAGGGAGGAATTCACCCCTCCACTTT
j_call: TRBJ1-2; d_call: -; clone_size: -; v_call: TRBV20-1; cdr3_aa: CSASAVYGYTF; cdr3_nt: TGCAGTGCTAGTGCAGTCTATGGCTACACCTTC